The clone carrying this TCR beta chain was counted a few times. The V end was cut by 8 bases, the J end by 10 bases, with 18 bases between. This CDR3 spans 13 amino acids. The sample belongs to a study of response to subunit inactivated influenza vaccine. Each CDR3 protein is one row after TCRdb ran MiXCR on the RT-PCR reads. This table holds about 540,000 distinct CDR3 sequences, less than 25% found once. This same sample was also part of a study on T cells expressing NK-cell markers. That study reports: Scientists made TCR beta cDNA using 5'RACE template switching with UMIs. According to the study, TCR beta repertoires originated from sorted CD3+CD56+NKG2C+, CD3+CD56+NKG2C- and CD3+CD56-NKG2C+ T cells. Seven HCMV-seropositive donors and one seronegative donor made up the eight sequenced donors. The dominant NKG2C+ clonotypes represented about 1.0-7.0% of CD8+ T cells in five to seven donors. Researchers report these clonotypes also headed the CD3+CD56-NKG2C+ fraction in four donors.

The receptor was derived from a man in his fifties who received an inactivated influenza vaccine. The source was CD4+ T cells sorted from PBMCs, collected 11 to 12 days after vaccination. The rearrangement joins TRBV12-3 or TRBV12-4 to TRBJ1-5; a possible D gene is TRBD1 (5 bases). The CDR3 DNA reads TGTGCCAGCTGCCGGGTTAGGGGAGGCCCCCAGCATTTT. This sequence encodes CASCRVRGGPQHF.